The entry that follows covers one T cell receptor beta chain sequence. Its antigen remains unidentified. This record comes from a study of vaccination effects on CD4 cells after COVID-19. Clones were sequenced by immunoSEQ multiplex PCR, and TCRdb holds only the in-frame ones, with some missing. The sample carries 27,000 or so clones, around three quarters recorded once. Within the ViraFEST assay, antigen-specific CD4+ T cells underwent expansion with viral peptide pools prior to sequencing. Scientists isolated CD4+ T cells after a roughly ten-day culture period ended. Each vaccine recipient was nucleocapsid antibody negative and had no prior SARS-CoV-2 infection. The CDR3 covers 14 residues. CDR1 and CDR2 from the germline V gene are MNHEY and SVGAGI. Trimming took 7 bases from V and 5 from J, leaving 18 bases between them.

The rearrangement joins TRBV6-5 to TRBJ2-7, with D possibly TRBD1 on 7 matching bases. This sample comprised CD4+ T cells from PBMCs cultured with HCoV-NL63 spike peptides, obtained before COVID-19 vaccination. The clonotype originates from a human donor who received a COVID-19 vaccine. Written as DNA, the CDR3 is TGTGCCAGCACCCCGGTTCAGGGGGGTGACGAGCAGTACTTC. Encoded protein: CASTPVQGGDEQYF.